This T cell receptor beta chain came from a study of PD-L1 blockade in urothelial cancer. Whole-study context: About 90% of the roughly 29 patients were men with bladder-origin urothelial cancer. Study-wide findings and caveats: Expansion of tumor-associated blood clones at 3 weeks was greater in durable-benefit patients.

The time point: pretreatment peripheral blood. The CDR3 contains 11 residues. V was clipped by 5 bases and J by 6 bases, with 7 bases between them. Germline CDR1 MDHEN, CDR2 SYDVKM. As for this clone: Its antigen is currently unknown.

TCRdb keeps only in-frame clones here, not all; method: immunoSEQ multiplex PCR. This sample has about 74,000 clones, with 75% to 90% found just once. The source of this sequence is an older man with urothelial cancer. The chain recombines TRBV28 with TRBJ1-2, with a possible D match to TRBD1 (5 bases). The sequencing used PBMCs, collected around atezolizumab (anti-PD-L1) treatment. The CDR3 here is CASSTTDGYTF. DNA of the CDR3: TGTGCCAGCAGTACGACAGATGGCTACACCTTC.